The clone carrying this TCR beta chain was found a few times. Its antigen is currently unknown. These data belong to a study of a mutant IDH1 vaccine in newly diagnosed glioma. Per the germline V gene, CDR1 is SEHNR and CDR2 is FQNEAQ (reference sequence). The CDR3 runs to 14 residues. Trimming removed 1 base from V and 4 bases from J, with 10 bases in between. Time point meaning: week 11, during vaccination. Every vaccine dose comprised 300 ug of mutant IDH1 20-mer peptide plus topical imiquimod. Using immunoSEQ multiplex PCR, the repertoire was profiled, and TCRdb retains in-frame clones only, with some absent. The data hold some 120,000 clones, with roughly 77% observed a single time.

This sample comprised PBMCs, obtained from a glioma patient whose treatment included an IDH1 peptide vaccine. This chain uses TRBV7-9 with TRBJ1-1; D gene uncertain. The sequence was collected from a man aged 35-49 years with glioma. In DNA form, the CDR3 reads TGTGCCAGCAGCTTAGAGGTGTTGGGCACTGAAGCTTTCTTT. Its protein is CASSLEVLGTEAFF.